Each of the 32 T cell receptor beta chains below was sequenced from the same sample in a study of T cells in Graves' hyperthyroidism and ophthalmopathy. The CDR3 regions of TCR beta were amplified from RNA transcripts. First-round RT-PCR targeting the TCR CDR3 was performed with the HTBI primer set. TCRdb re-called the multiplex PCR reads through MiXCR, storing one row per CDR3 protein. The sample lists roughly 840,000 distinct CDR3 sequences; 38% were seen once. Material: blood. These receptor sequences come from a man between 18 and 35 years old with Graves' hyperthyroidism.

This clonotype was detected many times. The chain recombines TRBV12-3 or TRBV12-4 with TRBJ1-2; 10 bases match TRBD1. With V trimmed by 4 bases and J by 1 base, 6 bases remained unmatched. The CDR3 spans 16 residues. CDR3 loop: CASSSRRTGGNYGYTF. The CDR3 bases are TGTGCCAGCAGTTCCCGGCGGACAGGGGGTAACTATGGCTACACCTTC.

The chain recombines TRBV13 with TRBJ2-7; perhaps TRBD2 as D (5 bases). V was clipped by 5 bases and J by 7 bases, with 18 bases between them. There are 14 residues in the CDR3. Germline CDR1 PRHDT, CDR2 FYEKMQ (reference sequence). The CDR3 sequence: CASSRLGDSREQYF. The CDR3 DNA sequence: TGTGCCAGCAGCCGCCTGGGAGATAGTCGGGAGCAGTACTTC.

This clonotype appeared a few times. The CDR3 loop reads CASSSMNGQGGYGYTF. The CDR3 nucleotides read TGTGCCAGCAGCTCAATGAATGGACAGGGAGGCTATGGCTACACCTTC. This sequence joins TRBV5-6 and TRBJ1-2, with TRBD1 matching 8 bases. Germline CDR1 reads SGHDT; CDR2 reads YYEEEE. The CDR3 spans 16 residues. Trimming at V came to 3 bases and at J to 4 bases, leaving 11 bases not matched to a gene.

This clonotype was seen ten or more times. CDR3 region: CASSLEAGWHEKLFF. The CDR3 nucleotides read TGTGCCAGCAGCTTGGAGGCAGGGTGGCATGAAAAACTGTTTTTT. J is TRBJ1-4 and V is TRBV5-8; D might be TRBD1 (5 bases). This CDR3 contains 15 residues. In germline, CDR1 is SGHTS, CDR2 YDEGEE. The V end lost 0 bases, the J end lost 6 bases, and 12 bases lay between the germline ends.

The V call is TRBV7-9, the J call TRBJ1-1; 7 positions agree with TRBD1. V gave up 5 bases and J gave up 1 base; unmatched junction bases: 13. CDR1 and CDR2 (germline): SEHNR, FQNEAQ (reference sequence). This CDR3 has 17 amino acids. The CDR3 DNA sequence: TGTGCCAGCAGCCCAGGACGGCAGGGGGTGTGGAACACTGAAGCTTTCTTT. The encoded protein is CASSPGRQGVWNTEAFF.

This clonotype appeared many times. The J gene is TRBJ1-1, the V gene TRBV29-1, with TRBD1 as a possible D gene (5 bases). The V end lost 3 bases, the J end lost 6 bases, and 14 bases lay between the germline ends. This CDR3 region has 13 residues. Germline V gene data show CDR1 as SQVTM and CDR2 as ANQGSEA. CDR3 nucleotides: TGCAGCGTTGAGCCGGGACCTTCGGCTGAAGCTTTCTTT. This translates into CSVEPGPSAEAFF.

The gene calls are TRBV29-1 and TRBJ2-1, with 9 bases matching TRBD1. Germline V gene lookup returns CDR1 SQVTM and CDR2 ANQGSEA. J was trimmed by 10 bases and V by 4 bases; bases with no gene match: 5. The CDR3 loop spans 12 amino acids. The CDR3 loop reads CSVGTGGEEQFF. The DNA for the CDR3 is TGCAGCGTTGGAACAGGGGGCGAAGAGCAGTTCTTC.

About this clonotype itself: One junction end does not reproduce the germline sequence, and a read error may be involved. This rearrangement joins TRBV2 to TRBJ2-7, with TRBD1 matching over 7 bases. CDR3 length equals 14 residues. CDR1 is SNHLY and CDR2 is FYNNEI in the germline V gene. CDR3 nucleotide sequence: TGTGCCAGCAGTCCTAGAGGGGGCCTTTCTGAGCAGTGCTTC. This translates into CASSPRGGLSEQCF.

Ten or more counts support this clonotype. The chain is built from TRBV13 and TRBJ2-6; D not certain. Trimming cost V 6 bases and J 0 bases, with 6 bases left between them. The CDR3 runs 14 residues. Germline V gives CDR1 PRHDT, CDR2 FYEKMQ (reference sequence). The CDR3 DNA reads as TGTGCCAGCAGACTACTCTCTGGGGCCAACGTCCTGACTTTC. This sequence encodes CASRLLSGANVLTF.

This clonotype was seen ten or more times. The chain recombines TRBV10-3 with TRBJ1-2; D unclear. Germline loops: CDR1 ENHRY, CDR2 SYGVKD. Trimming took off 8 bases at V and 5 bases at J, with 18 bases between the two ends. This CDR3 is built from 14 residues. The CDR3 DNA reads as TGTGCCATCCTATCGGGCGAAGGACTTTATGGCTACACCTTC. Translation gives CAILSGEGLYGYTF.

This clonotype was seen more than once but under ten times. The chain couples TRBV25-1 to TRBJ2-5; TRBD2 is a possible D gene (6 bases). Trimming took 4 bases from V and 6 from J, leaving 15 bases between them. There are 14 residues in the CDR3. Looked up from germline, CDR1 is MGHDK and CDR2 is SYGVNS. In nucleotides, the CDR3 is TGTGCCAGCAGTGCGACGGGCGGGACCCAGACCCAGTACTTC. As protein: CASSATGGTQTQYF.

This clonotype was seen only a few times. The chain has TRBV9 and TRBJ2-5; D may be TRBD2 (6 bases). This CDR3 spans 17 amino acids. Trimming took off 0 bases at V and 1 base at J, with 16 bases between the two ends. Germline CDR1 is SGDLS and CDR2 is YYNGEE. Here the CDR3 reads CASSVGAWAGTQETQYF. The CDR3 nucleotides read TGTGCCAGCAGCGTAGGAGCTTGGGCGGGGACCCAAGAGACCCAGTACTTC.

This clonotype was found many times. The gene calls are TRBV2 and TRBJ1-5; D remains ambiguous. This CDR3 has 11 residues. Trimming shortened V by 6 bases and J by 10 bases, and 10 bases separated the two germline ends. CDR1 is SNHLY and CDR2 is FYNNEI in the germline V gene. DNA of the CDR3: TGTGCCAGCAGATCAGACGGCCCCCAGCATTTT. Its protein is CASRSDGPQHF.

The V call is TRBV7-9, the J call TRBJ2-3; weak D call: TRBD2 (7 bases). Germline V gene data show CDR1 as SEHNR and CDR2 as FQNEAQ (reference sequence). The V gene lost 5 bases and the J gene lost 2 bases, with 11 bases spanning the gap. The CDR3 runs to 14 residues. DNA for the CDR3: TGTGCCAGCAGCGCTCGGGGGGCCACAGATACGCAGTATTTT. Its protein product is CASSARGATDTQYF.

The sample holds many counts of this clonotype. Germline and junction disagree at one end, which may indicate a read error. This chain links TRBV5-1 with TRBJ2-7, with D unclear. The CDR3 has 13 amino acids. Germline values: CDR1 SGHRS, CDR2 YFSETQ. CDR3 residues: CASSLGGDDEQYF. CDR3 in DNA: TGTGCCAGCAGCCTAGGTGGGGATGACGAGCAGTACTTC. The variable domain in full, with the rest retrieved from reference TRBV5-1 and TRBJ2-7, is KAGVTQTPRYLIKTRGQQVTLSCSPISGHRSVSWYQQTPGQGLQFLFEYFSETQRNKGNFPGRFSGRQFSNSRSEMNVSTLELGDSALYLCASSLGGDDEQYFGPGTRLTVT.

This clonotype appeared a single time. An end of the junction does not agree with germline; a read error may underlie this. The chain joins TRBV10-3 to TRBJ2-7; unclear D gene. The CDR3 runs 11 residues. Germline lookup yields CDR1 ENHRY and CDR2 SYGVKD. Written as DNA, the CDR3 is TGTGCCAGCAGTTCCCTCTTCGAGCAGTACTTC. Amino acids: CASSSLFEQYF.

This clonotype has ten or more counts. The junction and the germline gene differ at one end; a read error may be behind it. In DNA, the CDR3 is TGTGCCACCAGCCTGATGGGGGATGAAAAACTGTTTTTT. It specifies CATSLMGDEKLFF. The V and J genes are TRBV7-9 and TRBJ1-4, with a tentative D call TRBD1 (5 bases). This CDR3 has 13 amino acids. Germline V gives CDR1 SEHNR, CDR2 FQNEAQ (reference sequence).

In its sample, this clonotype was seen many times. This sequence joins TRBV7-9 and TRBJ1-4; no clear D gene. In germline, CDR1 is SEHNR, CDR2 FQNEAQ (reference sequence). The CDR3 totals 14 residues. V lost 3 bases and J lost 3, with 8 bases in between. The CDR3 loop reads CASSFGGANEKLFF. CDR3 nucleotides: TGTGCCAGCAGCTTCGGCGGGGCTAATGAAAAACTGTTTTTT. Looking up the rest from reference TRBV7-9 and TRBJ1-4 gives the full variable domain: DTGVSQNPRHKITKRGQNVTFRCDPISEHNRLYWYRQTLGQGPEFLTYFQNEAQLEKSRLLSDRFSAERPKGSFSTLEIQRTEQGDSAMYLCASSFGGANEKLFFGSGTQLSVL.

The chain is built from TRBV29-1 and TRBJ2-7; 11 bases fit TRBD2. The germline V gene encodes CDR1 SQVTM and CDR2 ANQGSEA. This CDR3 has 13 residues. V was clipped by 6 bases and J by 7 bases; unmatched bases: 8. The CDR3 reads CSVVAGGPGEQYF. The DNA for the CDR3 is TGCAGCGTAGTAGCGGGGGGGCCTGGTGAGCAGTACTTC.

Ten or more counts support this clonotype. The chain recombines TRBV19 with TRBJ2-5, with unresolved D. CDR1 LNHDA and CDR2 SQIVND come from the germline V gene (reference sequence). V was trimmed by 9 bases and J by 1 base, leaving 9 bases between them. This CDR3 comprises 12 residues. The CDR3 is CASVSPQETQYF. The DNA of the CDR3 is TGTGCCAGCGTATCTCCCCAAGAGACCCAGTACTTC.

Note on this clonotype: At one end the junction does not follow the germline gene, possibly because of a read error. V gene TRBV15 combines with J gene TRBJ2-2; D might be TRBD1 (6 bases). Germline loops: CDR1 LNHNV, CDR2 YYDKDF (reference sequence). This CDR3 is built from 15 residues. The CDR3 region has the DNA TGTGCCAGCAGCTCCAGGGGCGGTCACACCGGGGAGCTGTTTTTT. It is translated as CASSSRGGHTGELFF. Combining the CDR3 with reference TRBV15 and TRBJ2-2 gives the whole variable domain DAMVIQNPRYQVTQFGKPVTLSCSQTLNHNVMYWYQQKSSQAPKLLFHYYDKDFNNEADTPDNFQSRRPNTSFCFLDIRSPGLGDTAMYLCASSSRGGHTGELFFGEGSRLTVL.

As regards this clonotype: Its ends do not fully match the called genes, so a read error is possible. The chain carries TRBV11-3 and TRBJ1-2; tentative D call: TRBD1 (5 bases). CDR3 length: 14 residues. Germline CDR1 reads SGHNT; CDR2 reads YENEEA. The CDR3 sequence is CASSLVVQDYSYTF. Here the CDR3 DNA reads TGTGCCAGCAGCTTAGTGGTACAGGACTATAGCTACACCTTC.

J is TRBJ2-6 and V is TRBV7-9, with D perhaps TRBD1 (6 bases). From germline, CDR1 is SEHNR and CDR2 FQNEAQ (reference sequence). The V and J ends lost 3 bases and 0 bases respectively, with 15 bases between them. This CDR3 has 18 amino acids. In nucleotides, the CDR3 is TGTGCCAGCAGCTTGGGTGGGGGACAAGTCTCTGGGGCCAACGTCCTGACTTTC. Translation gives CASSLGGGQVSGANVLTF.

The rearrangement uses TRBV9 and TRBJ1-1; perhaps TRBD1 as D (5 bases). Trimming took off 4 bases at V and 6 bases at J, with 10 bases between the two ends. The germline V gene has CDR1 SGDLS and CDR2 YYNGEE. The CDR3 contains 12 residues. CDR3 nucleotide sequence: TGTGCCAGCAGCCGGGGGGACCCTGAAGCTTTCTTT. Translating it yields CASSRGDPEAFF. Complete variable domain (other parts from reference TRBV9 and TRBJ1-1): DSGVTQTPKHLITATGQRVTLRCSPRSGDLSVYWYQQSLDQGLQFLIQYYNGEERAKGNILERFSAQQFPDLHSELNLSSLELGDSALYFCASSRGDPEAFFGQGTRLTVV.

In this sample, this clonotype turned up many times. The J gene is TRBJ1-1, the V gene TRBV29-1; maybe TRBD1 (5 bases). The V end was cut by 7 bases, the J end by 2 bases, with 8 bases between. The length of the CDR3 is 11 residues. Germline loops: CDR1 SQVTM, CDR2 ANQGSEA. CDR3 amino acids: CSAGLNTEAFF. DNA for the CDR3: TGCAGCGCAGGGTTAAACACTGAAGCTTTCTTT.

As to this clonotype: At one boundary the junction diverges from the germline segment, which might be a read error. The V gene is TRBV12-3 or TRBV12-4, the J gene TRBJ1-4, with D tentatively TRBD1 (5 bases). The CDR3 has 15 residues. The CDR3 bases are TGCGCCAGCAGCCTCCGCGGGGCCCTTAATGAAAAACTGTTTTTT. This gives the protein CASSLRGALNEKLFF.

This clonotype was seen repeatedly, ten times or more. CDR3 loop: CASSPYGNTEAFF. CDR3 nucleotides: TGTGCCAGCAGCCCCTATGGGAACACTGAAGCTTTCTTT. V and J are TRBV7-9 and TRBJ1-1; D is unresolved. The CDR3 runs to 13 residues. The germline gives CDR1 SEHNR, CDR2 FQNEAQ (reference sequence). V was pared by 5 bases and J by 1 base, with 8 bases between.

CDR3 in DNA: TGTGCCAGCAGTTACTCAGGGGAGGTGAACGAAAAACTGTTTTTT. Its protein product is CASSYSGEVNEKLFF. The V gene is TRBV6-6, the J gene TRBJ1-4; TRBD1 might be the D (5 bases). The CDR3 is 15 residues long. V was cut by 0 bases and J by 8 bases, with 13 bases left in between. Germline assignment: CDR1 MNHNY and CDR2 SVGAGI (reference sequence).

The V and J genes are TRBV6-5 and TRBJ2-2, with 8 positions matching TRBD2. The germline V gene encodes CDR1 MNHEY and CDR2 SVGAGI. Trimming at V came to 6 bases and at J to 5 bases, leaving 8 bases not matched to a gene. The CDR3 is 15 amino acids. The CDR3 region is CASSPGLAATGELFF. CDR3 coding DNA: TGTGCCAGCAGCCCTGGACTAGCAGCAACCGGGGAGCTGTTTTTT.

Concerning this clonotype itself: Sequence at one end of the junction differs from germline and may be a read error. The chain links TRBV6-4 to TRBJ2-7, with 8 bases fitting TRBD1. In germline, CDR1 is MRHNA, CDR2 SNTAGT. This CDR3 has 17 residues. The CDR3 bases are TGTGCCAGCAGTGCCGAAGGACAGGGCACGAGCTCCTACGGGCAGTACTTC. Amino acid sequence: CASSAEGQGTSSYGQYF.

This sequence joins TRBV6-1 and TRBJ2-7; 12 bases map to TRBD2. Unmatched junction bases numbered 2, after V lost 1 base and J lost 4 bases. The germline V gene encodes CDR1 MNHNS and CDR2 SASEGT. The CDR3 spans 15 residues. The CDR3 sequence is CASSEVGTSGYEQYF. CDR3 DNA sequence: TGTGCCAGCAGTGAAGTCGGGACTAGCGGGTACGAGCAGTACTTC.

As concerns this clonotype: This could be a read error, since a much larger clone is one nucleotide away. The chain uses TRBV10-3 and TRBJ2-7; D perhaps matches TRBD1 (6 bases). Germline CDR1 reads ENHRY; CDR2 reads SYGVKD. V lost 5 bases and J 3 bases, leaving 20 bases between the germline ends. This CDR3 is built from 16 residues. The CDR3 loop reads CAISRTAPAEFYEQYF. The CDR3 nucleotides are TGTGCCATCAGTAGGACAGCCCCCGCGGAATTCTACGAGCAGTACTTC.